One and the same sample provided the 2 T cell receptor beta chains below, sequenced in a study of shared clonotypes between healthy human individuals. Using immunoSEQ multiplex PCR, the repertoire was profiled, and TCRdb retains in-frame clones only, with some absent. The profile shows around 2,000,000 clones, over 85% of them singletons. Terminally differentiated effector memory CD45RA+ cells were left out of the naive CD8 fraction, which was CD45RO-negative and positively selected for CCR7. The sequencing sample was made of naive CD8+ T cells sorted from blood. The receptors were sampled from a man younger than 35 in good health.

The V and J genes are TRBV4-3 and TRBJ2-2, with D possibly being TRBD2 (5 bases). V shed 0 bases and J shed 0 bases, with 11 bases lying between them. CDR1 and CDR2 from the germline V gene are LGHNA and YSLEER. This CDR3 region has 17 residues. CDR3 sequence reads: CASSQDSGRANTGELFF. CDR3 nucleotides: TGCGCCAGCAGCCAAGATAGTGGGCGGGCGAACACCGGGGAGCTGTTTTTT.

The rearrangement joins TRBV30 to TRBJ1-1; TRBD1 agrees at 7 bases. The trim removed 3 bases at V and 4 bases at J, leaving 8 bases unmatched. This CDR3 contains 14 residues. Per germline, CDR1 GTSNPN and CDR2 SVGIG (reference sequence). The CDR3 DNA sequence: TGTGCCTGGAGCTACAGGGGAGGGGGCACTGAAGCTTTCTTT. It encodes CAWSYRGGGTEAFF.